This T cell receptor beta chain stems from a study of blood T cell repertoires in COVID-19. The overall study: T cells, B-cell-depleted T cells, or PBMCs provided the cDNA or gDNA that served as material.

Study processing details: Reference gene primer amplification yielded estimated nucleated cell counts. Assay: immunoSEQ multiplex PCR; the TCRdb copy retains only in-frame clones and omits some. Clone size and V and J calls were adopted from that table, with D and trimming inferred from the DNA. The sample carries over 200,000 clones, 75% to 90% recorded once. Trimming removed 5 bases from V and 2 bases from J, with 16 bases in between. The CDR3 length is 15 residues. Germline V CDR1 and CDR2: MDHEN, SYDVKM. This sequence was found in a human donor in a cohort sampled during active COVID-19. J is TRBJ2-7 and V is TRBV28, with D perhaps matching TRBD2 (6 bases). The sequencing input was peripheral blood. The CDR3 reads CASSGRGSLTYEQYF. In DNA, the CDR3 is TGTGCCAGCAGTGGACGGGGGTCCCTAACCTACGAGCAGTACTTC.